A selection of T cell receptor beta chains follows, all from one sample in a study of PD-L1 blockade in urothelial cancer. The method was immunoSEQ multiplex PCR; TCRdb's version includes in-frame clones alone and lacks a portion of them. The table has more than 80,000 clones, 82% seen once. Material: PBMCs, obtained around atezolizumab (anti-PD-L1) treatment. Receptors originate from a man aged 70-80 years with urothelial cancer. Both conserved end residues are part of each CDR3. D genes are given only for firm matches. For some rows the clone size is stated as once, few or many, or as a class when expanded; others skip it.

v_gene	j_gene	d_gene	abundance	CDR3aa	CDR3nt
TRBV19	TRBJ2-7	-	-	CASSKSRDGSEQYF	TGTGCCAGTAGTAAATCTAGGGACGGGAGCGAGCAGTACTTC
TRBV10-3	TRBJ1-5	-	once	CATHTDSNQPQHF	TGTGCCACACACACAGATAGCAATCAGCCCCAGCATTTT
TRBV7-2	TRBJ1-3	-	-	CASSWGGIGNTIYF	TGTGCCAGCAGCTGGGGGGGGATTGGAAACACCATATATTTT
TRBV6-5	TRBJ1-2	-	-	CASSSGPNAGYTF	TGTGCCAGCAGTTCTGGGCCCAACGCCGGCTACACCTTC
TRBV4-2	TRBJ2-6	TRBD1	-	CASSHAGQGLSGANVLTF	TGTGCCAGCAGCCATGCGGGACAGGGCCTCTCTGGGGCCAACGTCCTGACTTTC
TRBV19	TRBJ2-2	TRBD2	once	CASSRTSGRAGTGELFF	TGTGCCAGTAGTCGGACTAGCGGGAGGGCCGGCACCGGGGAGCTGTTTTTT
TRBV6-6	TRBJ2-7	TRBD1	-	CASSYGGQGLSYEQYF	TGTGCCAGCAGTTACGGAGGACAGGGGCTCTCCTACGAGCAGTACTTC
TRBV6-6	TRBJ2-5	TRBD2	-	CASSPIAGGRETQYF	TGTGCCAGCAGTCCCATAGCGGGAGGAAGGGAGACCCAGTACTTC
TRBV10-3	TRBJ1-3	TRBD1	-	CAISDSGTVGNTIYF	TGTGCCATCAGTGATTCCGGGACAGTTGGAAACACCATATATTTT
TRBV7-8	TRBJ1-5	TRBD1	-	CASSPSIDRASNQPQHF	TGTGCCAGCAGCCCCTCTATCGACAGGGCTAGCAATCAGCCCCAGCATTTT
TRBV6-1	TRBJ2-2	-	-	CASSEGLLTGELFF	TGTGCCAGCAGTGAAGGACTGCTAACCGGGGAGCTGTTTTTT
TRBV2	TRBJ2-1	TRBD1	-	CASSTDRGEQFF	TGTGCCAGCAGCACCGACAGGGGTGAGCAGTTCTTC
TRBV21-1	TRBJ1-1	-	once	CASSKEEGRDTEAFF	TGTGCCAGCAGCAAAGAGGAGGGGCGAGACACTGAAGCTTTCTTT
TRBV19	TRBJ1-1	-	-	CASSIYRNTEAFF	TGTGCCAGTAGTATATACAGGAACACTGAAGCTTTCTTT
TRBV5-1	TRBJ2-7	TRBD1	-	CASSLDRGTYEQYF	TGCGCCAGCAGCTTGGACAGGGGGACCTACGAGCAGTACTTC
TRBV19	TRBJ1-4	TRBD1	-	CASSRADRVDEKLFF	TGTGCCAGTAGTAGAGCGGACAGGGTAGACGAAAAACTGTTTTTT
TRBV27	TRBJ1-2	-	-	CASSPLDSSGYTF	TGTGCCAGCAGTCCATTGGACAGTAGTGGCTACACCTTC
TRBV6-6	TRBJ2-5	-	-	CASSLLGEAETQYF	TGTGCCAGCAGCCTCCTAGGGGAAGCAGAGACCCAGTACTTC
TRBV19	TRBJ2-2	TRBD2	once	CASSRREGRFIGELFF	TGTGCCAGTAGTAGGCGGGAGGGCCGTTTTATCGGGGAGCTGTTTTTT
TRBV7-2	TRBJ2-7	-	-	CASSSLLVSEQYF	TGTGCCAGCAGCTCCTTACTAGTATCCGAGCAGTACTTC
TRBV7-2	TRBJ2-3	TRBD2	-	CASSLTSGSTDTQYF	TGTGCCAGCAGCTTGACTAGCGGAAGCACAGATACGCAGTATTTT
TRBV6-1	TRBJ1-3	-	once	CASSEGATSSGNTIYF	TGTGCCAGCAGTGAGGGGGCGACCAGCTCTGGAAACACCATATATTTT
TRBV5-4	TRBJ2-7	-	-	CASSRTPSYEQYF	TGTGCCAGCAGCCGGACTCCCTCCTACGAGCAGTACTTC
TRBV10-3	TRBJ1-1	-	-	CAISERGADTEAFF	TGTGCCATCAGTGAGAGGGGCGCCGACACTGAAGCTTTCTTT
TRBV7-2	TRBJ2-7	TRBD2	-	CASSLLSGRSDEQYF	TGTGCCAGCAGCTTACTGAGCGGGAGGTCGGACGAGCAGTACTTC
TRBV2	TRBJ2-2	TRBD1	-	CAKGTGSTGELFF	TGTGCCAAGGGGACAGGGAGCACCGGGGAGCTGTTTTTT
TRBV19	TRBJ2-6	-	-	CASSIRRGTSSGANVLTF	TGTGCCAGTAGTATAAGAAGGGGCACTTCCTCTGGGGCCAACGTCCTGACTTTC
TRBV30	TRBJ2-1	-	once	CAWQNDRTRNEQFF	TGTGCCTGGCAGAATGACAGGACAAGGAATGAGCAGTTCTTC
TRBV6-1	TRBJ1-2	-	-	CASRIGGYGYTF	TGTGCCAGCAGAATAGGGGGCTATGGCTACACCTTC
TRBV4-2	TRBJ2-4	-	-	CASSQSGSAKNIQYF	TGTGCCAGCAGCCAGTCAGGTTCGGCCAAAAACATTCAGTACTTC
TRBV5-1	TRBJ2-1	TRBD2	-	CASSLDGRGGNNEQFF	TGCGCCAGCAGCTTGGACGGGCGGGGGGGTAACAATGAGCAGTTCTTC
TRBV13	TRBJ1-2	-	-	CASSSQDYGYTF	TGTGCCAGCAGCTCCCAGGACTATGGCTACACCTTC
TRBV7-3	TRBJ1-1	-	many	CASSPGLRTEAFF	TGTGCCAGCAGCCCGGGACTACGCACTGAAGCTTTCTTT
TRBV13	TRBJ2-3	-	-	CASSSGPGGTDTQYF	TGTGCCAGCAGCTCGGGCCCGGGGGGCACAGATACGCAGTATTTT
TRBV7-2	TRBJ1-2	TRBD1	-	CASSPTTGANYGYTF	TGTGCCAGCAGCCCAACTACAGGGGCTAACTATGGCTACACCTTC
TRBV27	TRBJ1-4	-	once	CASSSPPSEKLFF	TGTGCCAGCAGTTCCCCCCCCTCTGAAAAACTGTTTTTT
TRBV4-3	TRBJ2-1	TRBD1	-	CASSQDYPAGGRDEQFF	TGCGCCAGCAGCCAAGATTACCCCGCAGGGGGCAGGGATGAGCAGTTCTTC
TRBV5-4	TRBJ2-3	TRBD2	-	CASSGAGGQPSTDTQYF	TGTGCCAGCAGCGGCGCGGGGGGTCAGCCTAGCACAGATACGCAGTATTTT
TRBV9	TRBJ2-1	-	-	CASSISSYNEQFF	TGTGCCAGCAGCATCAGCTCCTACAATGAGCAGTTCTTC
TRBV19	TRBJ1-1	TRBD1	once	CASVSGTGGTEAFF	TGTGCCAGTGTCTCGGGGACAGGGGGCACTGAAGCTTTCTTT
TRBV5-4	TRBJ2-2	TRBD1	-	CASSTGQGRNTGELFF	TGTGCCAGCAGCACCGGACAGGGGAGGAACACCGGGGAGCTGTTTTTT
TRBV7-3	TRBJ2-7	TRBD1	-	CASSLQGGEQYF	TGTGCCAGCAGCCTACAGGGGGGCGAGCAGTACTTC
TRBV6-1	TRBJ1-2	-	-	CASIGREGVNYGYTF	TGTGCCAGCATTGGCAGGGAGGGGGTAAACTATGGCTACACCTTC
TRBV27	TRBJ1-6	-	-	CASSLLAGDSPLHF	TGTGCCAGCAGTTTATTGGCAGGGGATTCACCCCTCCACTTT
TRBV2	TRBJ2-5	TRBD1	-	CASSPGTGEETQYF	TGTGCCAGCAGTCCCGGGACAGGGGAAGAGACCCAGTACTTC
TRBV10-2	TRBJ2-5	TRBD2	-	CASSESKSSGGGETQYF	TGCGCCAGCAGTGAGTCGAAGTCTAGCGGGGGTGGAGAGACCCAGTACTTC
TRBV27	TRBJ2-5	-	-	CASSRQRGRETQYF	TGTGCCAGCAGCAGACAACGTGGGCGCGAGACCCAGTACTTC
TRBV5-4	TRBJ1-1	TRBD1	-	CASSSGQGIGAEAFF	TGTGCCAGCAGCTCAGGACAGGGAATAGGCGCTGAAGCTTTCTTT
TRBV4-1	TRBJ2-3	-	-	CASSRAGEADTQYF	TGCGCCAGCAGCCGAGCCGGGGAGGCAGATACGCAGTATTTT
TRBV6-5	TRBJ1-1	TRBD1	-	CASSYRRQGLFEAFF	TGTGCCAGCAGTTACCGAAGACAGGGGCTGTTTGAAGCTTTCTTT
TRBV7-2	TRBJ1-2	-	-	CASSSGGGSLLGYTF	TGTGCCAGCAGTTCCGGGGGGGGCTCGCTACTTGGCTACACCTTC